The present TCR beta chain was sequenced within a study of CD8 T cells in ankylosing spondylitis. This clonotype was seen repeatedly, ten times or more. TCRdb re-called the 5' RACE reads through MiXCR, storing one row per CDR3 protein. The profile shows around 150,000 distinct CDR3 sequences, about an eighth of them singletons. Per the germline V gene, CDR1 is KGHSH and CDR2 is LQKENI. This CDR3 is built from 15 residues. Trimming removed 3 bases from V and 7 bases from J; junction bases left unmatched: 7. The sequence was collected from a female donor with ankylosing spondylitis or in good health (not recorded which). J is TRBJ2-1 and V is TRBV18; 9 bases are a match to TRBD1. Material: blood, either unsorted or a sorted T cell fraction (not recorded which). CDR3 in DNA: TGTGCCAGCTCACCCGGGACAGGGAGGGGGAATGAGCAGTTCTTC. This gives the protein CASSPGTGRGNEQFF.